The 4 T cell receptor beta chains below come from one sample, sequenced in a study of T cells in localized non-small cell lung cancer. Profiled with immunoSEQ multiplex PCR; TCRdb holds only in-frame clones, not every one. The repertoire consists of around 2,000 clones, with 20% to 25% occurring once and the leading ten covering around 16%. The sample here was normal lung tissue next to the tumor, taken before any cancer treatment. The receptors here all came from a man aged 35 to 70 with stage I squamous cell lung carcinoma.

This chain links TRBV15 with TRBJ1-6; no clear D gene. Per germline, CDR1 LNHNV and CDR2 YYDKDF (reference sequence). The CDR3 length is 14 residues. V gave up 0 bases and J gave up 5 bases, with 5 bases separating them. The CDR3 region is CATSREQNNSPLHF. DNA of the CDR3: TGTGCCACCAGCAGAGAACAGAATAATTCACCCCTCCACTTT.

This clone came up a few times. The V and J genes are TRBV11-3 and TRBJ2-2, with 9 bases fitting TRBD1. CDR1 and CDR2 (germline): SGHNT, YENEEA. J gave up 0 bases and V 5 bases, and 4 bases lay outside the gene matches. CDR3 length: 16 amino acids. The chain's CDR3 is CASSQDRGPNTGELFF. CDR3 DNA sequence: TGTGCCAGCAGCCAGGACAGGGGACCGAACACCGGGGAGCTGTTTTTT.

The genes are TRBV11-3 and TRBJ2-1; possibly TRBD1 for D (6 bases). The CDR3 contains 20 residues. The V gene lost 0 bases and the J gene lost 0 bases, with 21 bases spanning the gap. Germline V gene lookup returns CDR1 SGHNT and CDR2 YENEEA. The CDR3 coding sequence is TGTGCCAGCAGCTTAGACCTTGGAGTTGCCACAGGGCCCTCCTACAATGAGCAGTTCTTC. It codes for CASSLDLGVATGPSYNEQFF.

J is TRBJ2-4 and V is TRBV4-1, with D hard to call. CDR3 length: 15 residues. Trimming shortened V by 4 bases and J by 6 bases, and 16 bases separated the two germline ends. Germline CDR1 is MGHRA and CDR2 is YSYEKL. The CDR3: CASSPEADSRNIQYF. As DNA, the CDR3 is TGCGCCAGCAGCCCTGAGGCCGATTCAAGAAACATTCAGTACTTC.